The clone carrying this T cell receptor (beta chain) was observed many times. What it binds is unknown. These data originate in a study of T-cell reconstitution after alpha-beta-depleted transplantation in children. Unique molecular identifiers were incorporated into the prepared TCRbeta library. MiXCR, run by TCRdb on the PCR reads, gives a single entry per CDR3 protein. This sample has roughly 240,000 distinct CDR3 sequences; approximately 8% occur once, and the top ten carry under 8%. Study results and caveats: It was reported that alpha-beta T cells came from several hundred expanded graft clones (about two months after transplant). Some patients showed high day-60 TCRbeta diversity, which derived from surviving recipient T cells and thymic progenitors. T cells produced anew were the main source of T-cell counts and diversity one year after transplant.

The CDR3 is made up of 15 amino acids. CDR1 is SEHNR, CDR2 FQNEAQ, per germline (reference sequence). The trim removed 6 bases at V and 2 bases at J, leaving 7 bases unmatched. This clonotype was sampled from a male patient aged 10-17 years who had a stem cell transplant for acute lymphoblastic leukemia, so the T cells may come from the graft donor. V is TRBV7-9 and J is TRBJ2-3, with 8 nucleotides matching TRBD2. Sequencing used PBMCs, mostly from graft donor cells, obtained 180 days after TCRalphabeta/CD19-depleted stem cell transplant. The CDR3: CASSSERGYTDTQYF. CDR3 DNA sequence: TGTGCCAGCAGTTCCGAGCGGGGGTACACAGATACGCAGTATTTT.